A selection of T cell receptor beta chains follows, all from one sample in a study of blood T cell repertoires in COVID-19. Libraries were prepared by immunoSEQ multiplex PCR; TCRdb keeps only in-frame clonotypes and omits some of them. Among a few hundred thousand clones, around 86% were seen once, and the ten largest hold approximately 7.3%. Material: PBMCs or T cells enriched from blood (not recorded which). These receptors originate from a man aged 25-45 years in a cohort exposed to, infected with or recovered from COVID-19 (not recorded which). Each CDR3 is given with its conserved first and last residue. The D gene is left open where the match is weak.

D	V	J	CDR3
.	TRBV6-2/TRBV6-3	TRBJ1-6	CASSYYRGKQSSYNSPLHF
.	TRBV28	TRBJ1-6	CASSLDRNSPLHF
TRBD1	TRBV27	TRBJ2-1	CASSYSGQGVNEQFF
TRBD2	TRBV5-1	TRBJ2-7	CASSPRTGTSEEDEQYF
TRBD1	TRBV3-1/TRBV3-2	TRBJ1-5	CASSQEGTGGWPQHF
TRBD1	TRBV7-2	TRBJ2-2	CASSSGQGTGTGELFF
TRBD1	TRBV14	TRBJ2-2	CASSLTGGGGELFF
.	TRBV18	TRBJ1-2	CASSPPSGYGYTF
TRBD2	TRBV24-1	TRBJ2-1	CATSDGLAGGPEQFF
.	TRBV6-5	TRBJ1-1	CASSYSSLRAEAFF
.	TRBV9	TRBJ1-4	CASSVGGRNEKLFF
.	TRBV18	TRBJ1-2	CASSPLQESNYGYTF
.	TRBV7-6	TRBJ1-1	CASSSQGYTEAFF
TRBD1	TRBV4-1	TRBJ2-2	CASSETGTGKAGELFF
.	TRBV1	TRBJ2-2	CTSSQDPLDPATGELFF
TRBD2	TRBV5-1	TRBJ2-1	CASCQREVNNEQFF
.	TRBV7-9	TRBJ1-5	CASSSVAGPVQPQHF
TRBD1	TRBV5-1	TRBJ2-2	CASSLRTGDTGELFF
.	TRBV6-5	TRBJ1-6	CATQSGSSYNSPLHF
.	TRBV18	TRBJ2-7	CASSQGPRRGEQYF
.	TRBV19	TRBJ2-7	CASSIDDGLEQYF
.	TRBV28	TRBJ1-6	CASSLLGGVFHF
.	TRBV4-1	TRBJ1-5	CASSQSLGGNQPQHF
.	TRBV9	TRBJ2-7	CASSRRRDGPYEQYF
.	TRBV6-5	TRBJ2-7	CASSYGAGLYEQYF
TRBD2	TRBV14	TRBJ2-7	CASKGGSYEQYF
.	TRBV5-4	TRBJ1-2	CASSLERSYGYTF
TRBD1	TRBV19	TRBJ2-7	CASRELGTGTYEQYF
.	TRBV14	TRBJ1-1	CASSRSTTLGAFF
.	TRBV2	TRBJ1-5	CASSAPGTRDQPQHF
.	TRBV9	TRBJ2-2	CASSTYPGLTNTGELFF
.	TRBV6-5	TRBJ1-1	CASRDGPERTEAFF
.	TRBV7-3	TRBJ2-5	CASSLGGGLQETQYF
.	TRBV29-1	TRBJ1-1	CSVDPGNSKAFF
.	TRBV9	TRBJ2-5	CASSASPAGETQYF
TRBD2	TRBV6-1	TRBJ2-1	CASSEELAGGNEQFF
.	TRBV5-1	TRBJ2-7	CASSSLGAEQYF
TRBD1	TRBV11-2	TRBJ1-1	CASSIQGVRTEAFF
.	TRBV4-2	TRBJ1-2	CASSQDMTLKRGYTF
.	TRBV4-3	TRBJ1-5	CASSQDRGSNQPQHF
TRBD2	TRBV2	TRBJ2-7	CASRGTSGLNSYEQYF
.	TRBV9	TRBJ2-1	CASSVGGGGTAYNEQFF
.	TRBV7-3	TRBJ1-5	CASSRDGGNQPQHF
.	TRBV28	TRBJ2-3	CASTERSDTQYF
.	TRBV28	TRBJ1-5	CASSSTIERGGTSRQPQHF
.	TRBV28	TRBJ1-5	CASSTRGGGQPQHF
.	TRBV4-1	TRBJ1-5	CASSQFLLTGQPQHF
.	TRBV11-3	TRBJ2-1	CASSPRGKYEQFF
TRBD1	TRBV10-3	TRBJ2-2	CAISESFFRTGGAELPGMELFF
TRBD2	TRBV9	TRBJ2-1	CASSVVGRGGRYNEQFF
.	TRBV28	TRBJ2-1	CASSLEHSYNEQFF
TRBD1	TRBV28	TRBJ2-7	CASSWPGGSYEQYF
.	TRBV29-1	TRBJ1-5	CSVAPGVDQPQHF
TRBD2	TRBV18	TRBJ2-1	CASSTSGTSGYNEQFF